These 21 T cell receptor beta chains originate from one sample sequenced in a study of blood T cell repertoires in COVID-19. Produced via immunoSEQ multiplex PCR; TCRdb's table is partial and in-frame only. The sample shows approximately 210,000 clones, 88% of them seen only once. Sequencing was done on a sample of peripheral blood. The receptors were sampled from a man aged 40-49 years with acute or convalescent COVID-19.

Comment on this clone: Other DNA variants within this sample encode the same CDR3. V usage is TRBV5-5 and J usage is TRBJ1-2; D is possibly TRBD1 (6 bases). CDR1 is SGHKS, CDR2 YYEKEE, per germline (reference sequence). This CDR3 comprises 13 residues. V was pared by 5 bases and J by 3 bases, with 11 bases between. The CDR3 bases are TGTGCCAGCAGTTCGACAGGTGACTATGGCTACACCTTC. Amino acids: CASSSTGDYGYTF.

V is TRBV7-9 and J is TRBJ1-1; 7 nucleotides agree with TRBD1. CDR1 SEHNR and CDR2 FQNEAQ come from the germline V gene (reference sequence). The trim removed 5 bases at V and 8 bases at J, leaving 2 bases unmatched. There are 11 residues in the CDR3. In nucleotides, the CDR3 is TGTGCCAGCAGCCCGACAGGGGAAGCTTTCTTT. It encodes CASSPTGEAFF.

CDR3 sequence reads: CASSLWGVYGYTF. In nucleotides, the CDR3 is TGTGCCAGCAGCTTGTGGGGGGTGTATGGCTACACCTTC. The V call is TRBV5-6, the J call TRBJ1-2; the D gene is possibly TRBD1 (5 bases). V gave up 1 base and J gave up 5 bases, with 9 bases separating them. The CDR3 has 13 residues. The germline V gene has CDR1 SGHDT and CDR2 YYEEEE.

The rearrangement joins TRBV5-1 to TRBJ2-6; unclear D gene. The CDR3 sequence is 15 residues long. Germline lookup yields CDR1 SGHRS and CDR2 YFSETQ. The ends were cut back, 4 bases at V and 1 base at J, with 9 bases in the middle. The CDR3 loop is CASSPLESGANVLTF. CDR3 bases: TGCGCCAGCAGCCCCCTTGAGTCTGGGGCCAACGTCCTGACTTTC. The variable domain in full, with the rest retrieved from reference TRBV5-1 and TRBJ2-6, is KAGVTQTPRYLIKTRGQQVTLSCSPISGHRSVSWYQQTPGQGLQFLFEYFSETQRNKGNFPGRFSGRQFSNSRSEMNVSTLELGDSALYLCASSPLESGANVLTFGAGSRLTVL.

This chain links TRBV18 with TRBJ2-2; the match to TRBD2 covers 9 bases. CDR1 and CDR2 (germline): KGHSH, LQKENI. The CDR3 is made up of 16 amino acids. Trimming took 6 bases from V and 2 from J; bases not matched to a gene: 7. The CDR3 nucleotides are TGTGCCAGCTCGTCCCCTAGCGGGATCAACACCGGGGAGCTGTTTTTT. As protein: CASSSPSGINTGELFF.

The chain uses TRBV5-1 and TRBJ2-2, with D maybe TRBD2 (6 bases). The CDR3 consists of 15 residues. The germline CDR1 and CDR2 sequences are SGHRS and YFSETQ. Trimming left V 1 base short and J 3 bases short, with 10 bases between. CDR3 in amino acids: CASSLFREHTGELFF. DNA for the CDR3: TGCGCCAGCAGCTTGTTTCGGGAGCACACCGGGGAGCTGTTTTTT.

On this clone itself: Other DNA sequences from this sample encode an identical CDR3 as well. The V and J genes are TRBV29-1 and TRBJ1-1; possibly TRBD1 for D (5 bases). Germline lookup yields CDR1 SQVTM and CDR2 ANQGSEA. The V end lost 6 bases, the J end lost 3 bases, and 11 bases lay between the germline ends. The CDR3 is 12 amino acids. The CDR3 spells CSVDTGYTEAFF. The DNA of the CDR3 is TGCAGCGTGGACACAGGATACACTGAAGCTTTCTTT.

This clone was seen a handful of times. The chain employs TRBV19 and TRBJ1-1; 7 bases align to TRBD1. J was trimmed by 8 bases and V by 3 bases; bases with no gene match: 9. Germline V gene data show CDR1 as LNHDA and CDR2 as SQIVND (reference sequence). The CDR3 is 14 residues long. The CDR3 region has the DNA TGTGCCAGTAGTATCGGCAGGGGGAGAGCGGAAGCTTTCTTT. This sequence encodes CASSIGRGRAEAFF.

For the CDR3, the DNA is TGCGCCAGCAGCACTCCGACAGGGGGAAACACTGAAGCTTTCTTT. This sequence encodes CASSTPTGGNTEAFF. V gene TRBV4-1 combines with J gene TRBJ1-1; 9 nucleotides agree with TRBD1. CDR3 size: 15 residues. The V segment lost 5 bases and the J segment 2 bases; nucleotides outside the gene matches: 6. CDR1 MGHRA and CDR2 YSYEKL come from the germline V gene.

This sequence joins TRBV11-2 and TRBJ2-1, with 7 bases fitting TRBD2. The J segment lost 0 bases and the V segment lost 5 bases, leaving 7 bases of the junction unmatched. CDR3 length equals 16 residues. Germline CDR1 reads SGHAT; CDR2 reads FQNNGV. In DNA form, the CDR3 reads TGTGCCAGCAGCAACCGTCGCGGGAGCTCCTACAATGAGCAGTTCTTC. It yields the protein CASSNRRGSSYNEQFF.

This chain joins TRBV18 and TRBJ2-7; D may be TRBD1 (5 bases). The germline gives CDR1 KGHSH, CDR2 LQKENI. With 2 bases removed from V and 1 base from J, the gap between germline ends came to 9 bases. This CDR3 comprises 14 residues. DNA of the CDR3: TGTGCCAGCTCACCAGACAAGGGGTCCTACGAGCAGTACTTC. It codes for CASSPDKGSYEQYF.

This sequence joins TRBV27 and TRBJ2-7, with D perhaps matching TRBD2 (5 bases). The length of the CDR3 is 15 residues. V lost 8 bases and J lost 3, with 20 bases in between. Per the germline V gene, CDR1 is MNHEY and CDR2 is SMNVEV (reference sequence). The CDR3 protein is CASRDYVGEVYEQYF. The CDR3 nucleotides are TGTGCCAGCCGAGACTATGTGGGAGAAGTCTACGAGCAGTACTTC.

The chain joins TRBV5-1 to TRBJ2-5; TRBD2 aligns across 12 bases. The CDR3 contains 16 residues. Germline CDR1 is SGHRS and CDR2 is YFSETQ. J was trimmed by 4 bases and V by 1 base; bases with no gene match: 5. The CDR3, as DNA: TGCGCCAGCAGCTTGAAACTAGCGGGAGGTGGAGAGACCCAGTACTTC. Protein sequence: CASSLKLAGGGETQYF.

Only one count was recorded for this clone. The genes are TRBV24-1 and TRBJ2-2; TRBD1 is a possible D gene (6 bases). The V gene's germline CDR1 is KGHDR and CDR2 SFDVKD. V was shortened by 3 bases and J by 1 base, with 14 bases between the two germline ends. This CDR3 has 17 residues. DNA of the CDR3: TGTGCCACCAGTGATCATCCACGGACAGAGAACACCGGGGAGCTGTTTTTT. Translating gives CATSDHPRTENTGELFF.

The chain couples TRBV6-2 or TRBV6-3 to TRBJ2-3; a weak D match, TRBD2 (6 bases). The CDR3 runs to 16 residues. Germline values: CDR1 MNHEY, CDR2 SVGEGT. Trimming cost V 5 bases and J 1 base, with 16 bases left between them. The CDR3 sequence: CASSIELWRGTDTQYF. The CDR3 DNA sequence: TGTGCCAGCAGTATTGAGCTTTGGAGGGGCACAGATACGCAGTATTTT.

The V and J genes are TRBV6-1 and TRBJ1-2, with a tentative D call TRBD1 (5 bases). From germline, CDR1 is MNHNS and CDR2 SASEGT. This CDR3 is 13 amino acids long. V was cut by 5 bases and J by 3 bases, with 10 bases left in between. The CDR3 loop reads CASSFGGYYGYTF. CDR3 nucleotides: TGTGCCAGCAGTTTTGGGGGGTACTATGGCTACACCTTC.

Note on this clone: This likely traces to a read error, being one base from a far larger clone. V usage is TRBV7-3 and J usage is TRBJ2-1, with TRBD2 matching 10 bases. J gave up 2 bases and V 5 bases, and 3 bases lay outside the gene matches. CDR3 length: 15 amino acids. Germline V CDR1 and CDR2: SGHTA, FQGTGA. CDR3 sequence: CASSQTSGAYNEQFF. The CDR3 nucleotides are TGTGCCAGCAGCCAAACTAGCGGGGCCTACAATGAGCAGTTCTTC. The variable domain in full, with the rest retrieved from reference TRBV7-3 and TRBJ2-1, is GAGVSQTPSNKVTEKGKYVELRCDPISGHTALYWYRQSLGQGPEFLIYFQGTGAADDSGLPNDRFFAVRPEGSVSTLKIQRTERGDSAVYLCASSQTSGAYNEQFFGPGTRLTVL.

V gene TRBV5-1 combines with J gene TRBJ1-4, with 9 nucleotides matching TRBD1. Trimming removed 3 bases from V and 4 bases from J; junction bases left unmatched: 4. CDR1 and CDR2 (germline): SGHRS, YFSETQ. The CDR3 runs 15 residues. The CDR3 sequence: CASSSGQGVNEKLFF. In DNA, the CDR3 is TGCGCCAGCAGCTCGGGACAGGGCGTTAATGAAAAACTGTTTTTT.

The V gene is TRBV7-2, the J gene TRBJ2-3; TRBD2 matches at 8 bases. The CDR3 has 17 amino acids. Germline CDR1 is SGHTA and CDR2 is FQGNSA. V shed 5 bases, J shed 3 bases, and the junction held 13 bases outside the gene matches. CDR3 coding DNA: TGTGCCAGCAGCCCCTCGACCGGGAGGGCCGTTACAGATACGCAGTATTTT. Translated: CASSPSTGRAVTDTQYF.

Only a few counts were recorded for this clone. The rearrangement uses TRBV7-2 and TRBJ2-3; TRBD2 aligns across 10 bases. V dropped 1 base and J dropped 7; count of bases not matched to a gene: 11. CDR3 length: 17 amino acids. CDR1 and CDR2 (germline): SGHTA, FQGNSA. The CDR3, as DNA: TGTGCCAGCAGCTTAGGCCTAGCGGGGGTAAATATAAATACGCAGTATTTT. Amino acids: CASSLGLAGVNINTQYF.

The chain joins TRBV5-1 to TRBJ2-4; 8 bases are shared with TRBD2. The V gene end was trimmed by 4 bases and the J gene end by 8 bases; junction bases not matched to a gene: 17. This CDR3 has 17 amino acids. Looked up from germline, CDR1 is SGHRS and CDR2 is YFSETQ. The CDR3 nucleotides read TGCGCCAGCAGCCCACTGAGCGGGGGTCTGGGTTCGGACATTCAGTACTTC. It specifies CASSPLSGGLGSDIQYF. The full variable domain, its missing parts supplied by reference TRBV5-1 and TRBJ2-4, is KAGVTQTPRYLIKTRGQQVTLSCSPISGHRSVSWYQQTPGQGLQFLFEYFSETQRNKGNFPGRFSGRQFSNSRSEMNVSTLELGDSALYLCASSPLSGGLGSDIQYFGAGTRLSVL.